This T cell receptor (beta chain) originates from a study of blood T cells in healthy people across ages (dated by TCRdb to 2015 to 2017). About the full investigation: In model experiments, roughly one uniquely barcoded TCR beta cDNA molecule per two T cells was captured by template switching. Age-related changes in TCR beta repertoire diversity were measured in the study by deep sequencing normalized with unique cDNA molecular identifiers. The donors were split into four age groups: young (average around 15 years), middle-aged (around 37), aged (approximately 60) and long-lived (over 75). To avoid experimental bias, donors of different ages were randomly spread across the sequencing lanes. Two additional independent replicas of 1 million unique cDNA reads from the same blood draw were analyzed for two donors (one aged 18 to 30 and one aged 80 or older). Study-wide conclusions, independent of this receptor: Total diversity estimates from one million sequenced T cells were considered lower bounds and underestimates. Bulk unsorted PBMC profiling prevented conclusive comparison of naive and antigen-experienced compartments. Compared with the aged group, the long-lived group had more naive CD4+ T cells, fewer expanded clones and increased TCR diversity, a pattern suggesting age selection. As age increased, observed TCR beta diversity per million T cells dropped in a roughly linear way, and a significant reduction was already evident by age about 40. Because the CMV infection status of the donors was unknown, age-related changes in expanded clonotypes may potentially have been confounded. There was a strong correlation between observed TCR beta diversity and the percentage of naive T cells measured by flow cytometry.

Comment on this clonotype: Its antigen is unknown. This sequence may be a read error, since a much larger clone differs from it by one base.

The germline V gene (reference sequence) supplies CDR1 LGHDT and CDR2 YNNKEL. The CDR3 starts with the cysteine, ends with the phenylalanine, and has 16 residues. The only DNA kept is the CDR3, 48 bases in frame from the first base. The germline V and J ends show losses of 4 bases and 3 bases respectively, and no gene match explains 6 bases of the junction. Receptor amplification or capture employed 5' RACE. These reads were obtained on an Illumina HiSeq 2500. A second PCR of about 7 to 12 cycles was run with a J-beta primer mix and a sample-barcoded 5' primer. A template-switch 5' adaptor carrying 12 random nucleotides introduced a unique molecular identifier onto each TCR beta cDNA molecule. Each sample yielded at least 2.5 million CDR3-containing paired-end reads. First-strand cDNA was synthesized from all RNA with the Mint cDNA synthesis kit, primed by a TRBC-specific oligonucleotide. After uracil-DNA glycosylase treatment, a first 18-cycle PCR used universal primers M1SS and BC2_uni_R on all cDNA. The original methods were these. Each sample was normalized by randomly selecting 1 million high-quality reads, each carrying a distinct molecular identifier. Instead of being binned into consensus sequences, reads that shared molecular identifiers were thrown out. MiTCR, run with a Q25 quality threshold and the strictest error-elimination algorithm, handled CDR3 identification, clonotype clustering and error correction. A nonparametric unseen species model with Euler transformation was used to estimate a lower bound on total TCR beta diversity. In TCRdb, the public reads were trimmed at Q25 with fastp and aligned with MiXCR, with productive beta chains retained. Duplicate CDR3 protein sequences are folded into a single record with the most common DNA and genes. What appears here as the V and J calls and clone size reflects TCRdb's work, not the paper's. Counted in this sample were 550,000 to 800,000 distinct CDR3 sequences; around a fifth of them appeared once. The ten largest clones represent under 4% of the sample.

Systemically healthy Caucasian individuals from Russia, approximately 39 in total and aged roughly 6 to 95 years, were included as donors. Each donor gave about 9.2 milliliters of peripheral blood, drawn into EDTA-treated Vacutainer tubes. Ficoll-Paque density-gradient centrifugation was used to isolate PBMCs, with at least 6 million per sample. Total RNA was extracted from PBMCs with Trizol reagent, with at least 6 micrograms obtained per sample. Naive CD45RAhigh/CD27high T cell percentages were measured by flow cytometry on a PBMC aliquot from every donor. This receptor was obtained from a man aged 70 or older in good health. The V and J genes are TRBV3-1 and TRBJ2-1, and TRBD2 aligns with 10 junction nucleotides. The sample taken for sequencing was blood. The CDR3 in this case is CASSPPGTSVYNEQFF. The DNA is as follows: TGTGCCAGCAGCCCCCCCGGGACTAGCGTCTACAATGAGCAGTTCTTC.